The source of this TCR beta chain is a study of blood T cell repertoires in COVID-19. Whole-study context: COVID-19 samples from acute and convalescent phases originated in the United States, Italy and Spain. T cells, B-cell-depleted T cells, or PBMCs supplied cDNA or gDNA.

How the authors handled the data: How many nucleated cells were present was estimated from reference gene primer amplification. Method: immunoSEQ multiplex PCR; TCRdb's copy keeps in-frame clones and lacks some. For V, J and clone size, that table is used; D and trimming come from the DNA. This table holds fewer than 90,000 clones, roughly 90% found once. The sequenced sample consisted of peripheral blood. This clonotype was sampled from a man aged 70-80 years with acute or convalescent COVID-19.

The CDR3 nucleotides read TGTGCCAGCAGAAGTGGGGACAGGGACTATGGCTACACCTTC. Translating gives CASRSGDRDYGYTF. V gene TRBV27 combines with J gene TRBJ1-2; 9 bases map to TRBD1. V shed 6 bases, J shed 3 bases, and the junction held 5 bases outside the gene matches. Germline V gene sequence: CDR1 MNHEY, CDR2 SMNVEV (reference sequence). This CDR3 region has 14 residues.